This TCR beta chain emerged from a study of blood T cells in healthy people across ages. Study-level findings and limits: The donors' CMV status was not determined, possibly confounding changes in expanded clonotypes. It was the long-lived donors that had more naive CD4+ cells and higher diversity than aged donors.

This clonotype has only a few counts. The antigen remains undetermined. The CDR3 spans 14 residues. V shed 1 base, J shed 9 bases, and the junction held 4 bases outside the gene matches. Germline V gene sequence: CDR1 DFQATT, CDR2 SNEGSKA (reference sequence). The use of a sample-barcoded 5' primer and a J-beta primer mix characterized a second PCR of roughly 7 to 12 cycles. TCRdb redid the calling of the 5' RACE reads with MiXCR, one entry per CDR3 protein. In the table there are about 1.8 million distinct CDR3 sequences, around 48% of which are singletons. The sequence derives from a woman between 40 and 50 years old in good health. Sequencing used blood. The chain links TRBV20-1 to TRBJ1-6, with TRBD1 identical over 9 bases. The CDR3 region is CSARVQGALSPLHF. As DNA, the CDR3 is TGCAGTGCTAGAGTACAGGGGGCGCTTTCACCCCTCCACTTT.